This TCR beta chain was identified in a study of CD8 T cells in Susac syndrome. Sequencing of TCR beta drew on CD8+ and CD4+ T cells from blood. The CD8+ and CD4+ T cells were negatively isolated, with the TEMRA cells enriched by FACS. The RNA, 0.5 to 1 ug, was put through reverse transcription using random hexamers. TCR beta CDR3 was amplified by immunoSEQ covering 54 Vbeta and 13 Jbeta. TCRdb processed the immunoSEQ multiplex PCR reads anew with MiXCR; each CDR3 protein has one entry. Of some 130,000 distinct CDR3 sequences listed, around 94% are singletons. The V gene lost 2 bases and the J gene lost 7 bases, with 15 bases spanning the gap. This CDR3 spans 14 amino acids. From germline, CDR1 is GTSNPN and CDR2 SVGIG (reference sequence).

Input material: CD4+ T cells from PBMCs. The receptor was isolated from a human donor with multiple sclerosis. The V and J genes are TRBV30 and TRBJ1-5; D is unclear. The CDR3 sequence: CAWSFPLPRQPQHF. The DNA of the CDR3 is TGTGCCTGGAGTTTCCCCCTCCCCAGACAGCCCCAGCATTTT.